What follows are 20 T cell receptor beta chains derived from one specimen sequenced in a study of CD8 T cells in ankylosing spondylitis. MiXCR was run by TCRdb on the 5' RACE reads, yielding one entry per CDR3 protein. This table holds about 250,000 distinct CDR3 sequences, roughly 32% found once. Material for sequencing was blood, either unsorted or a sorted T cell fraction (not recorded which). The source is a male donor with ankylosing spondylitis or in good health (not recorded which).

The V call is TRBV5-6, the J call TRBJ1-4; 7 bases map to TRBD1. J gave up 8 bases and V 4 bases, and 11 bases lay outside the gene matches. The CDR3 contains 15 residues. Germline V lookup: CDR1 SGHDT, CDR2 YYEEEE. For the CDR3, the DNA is TGTGCCAGCAGCCGGACAGGCGGAAACACGGAAAAACTGTTTTTT. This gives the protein CASSRTGGNTEKLFF.

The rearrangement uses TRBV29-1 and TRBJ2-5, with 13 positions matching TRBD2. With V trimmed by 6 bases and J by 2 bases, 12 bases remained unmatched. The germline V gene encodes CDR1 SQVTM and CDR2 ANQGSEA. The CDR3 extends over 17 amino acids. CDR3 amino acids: CSVNLLTSGGTQETQYF. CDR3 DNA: TGCAGCGTAAATTTACTGACTAGCGGGGGGACACAAGAGACCCAGTACTTC.

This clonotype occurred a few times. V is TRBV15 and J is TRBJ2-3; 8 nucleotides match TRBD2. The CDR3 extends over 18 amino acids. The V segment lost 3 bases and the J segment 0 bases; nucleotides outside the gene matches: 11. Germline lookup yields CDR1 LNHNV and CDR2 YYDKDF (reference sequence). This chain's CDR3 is CATSSERGSDPSTDTQYF. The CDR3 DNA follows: TGTGCCACCAGCAGCGAGCGGGGGTCAGACCCTAGCACAGATACGCAGTATTTT.

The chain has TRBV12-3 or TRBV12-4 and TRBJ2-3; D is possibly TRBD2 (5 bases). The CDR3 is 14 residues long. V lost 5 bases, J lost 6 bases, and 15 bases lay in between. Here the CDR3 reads CASSLTGKGDTQYF. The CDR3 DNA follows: TGTGCCAGCAGTCTGACGGGAAAAGGGGATACGCAGTATTTT.

The CDR3 DNA follows: TGCGCCAGCAGCTTGGCCTCCGGGGGGGCCTCCTACGAGCAGTACTTC. The encoded protein is CASSLASGGASYEQYF. The chain has TRBV5-1 and TRBJ2-7, with 8 bases aligning to TRBD2. Trimming took 0 bases from V and 0 from J; bases not matched to a gene: 5. Germline assignment: CDR1 SGHRS and CDR2 YFSETQ. This CDR3 region has 16 residues. The full variable domain, its missing parts supplied by reference TRBV5-1 and TRBJ2-7, is KAGVTQTPRYLIKTRGQQVTLSCSPISGHRSVSWYQQTPGQGLQFLFEYFSETQRNKGNFPGRFSGRQFSNSRSEMNVSTLELGDSALYLCASSLASGGASYEQYFGPGTRLTVT.

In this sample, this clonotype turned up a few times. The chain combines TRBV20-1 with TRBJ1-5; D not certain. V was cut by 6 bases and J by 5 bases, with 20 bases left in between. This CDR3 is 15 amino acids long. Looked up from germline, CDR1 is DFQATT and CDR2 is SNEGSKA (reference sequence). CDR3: CSAPPTGRKDQPQHF. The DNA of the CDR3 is TGCAGTGCCCCCCCCACCGGCAGAAAAGATCAGCCCCAGCATTTT.

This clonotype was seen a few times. The CDR3 region is CASSLEGSSNQPQHF. CDR3 DNA sequence: TGCGCCAGCAGCTTGGAGGGTAGCAGCAATCAGCCCCAGCATTTT. This sequence joins TRBV5-1 and TRBJ1-5; unclear D gene. Per the germline V gene, CDR1 is SGHRS and CDR2 is YFSETQ. The CDR3 length is 15 residues. V was trimmed by 0 bases and J by 1 base, leaving 8 bases between them.

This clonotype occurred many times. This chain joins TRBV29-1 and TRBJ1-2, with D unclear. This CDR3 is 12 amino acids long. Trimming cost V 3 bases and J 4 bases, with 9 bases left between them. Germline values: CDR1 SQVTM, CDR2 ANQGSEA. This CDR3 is CSVDEISYGYTF. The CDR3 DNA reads TGCAGCGTTGACGAAATTTCCTATGGCTACACCTTC.

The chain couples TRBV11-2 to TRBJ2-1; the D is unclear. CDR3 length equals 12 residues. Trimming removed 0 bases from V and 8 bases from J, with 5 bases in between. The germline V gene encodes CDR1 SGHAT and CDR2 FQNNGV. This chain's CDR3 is CASSLDEDEQFF. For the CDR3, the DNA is TGTGCCAGCAGCTTAGATGAGGATGAGCAGTTCTTC.

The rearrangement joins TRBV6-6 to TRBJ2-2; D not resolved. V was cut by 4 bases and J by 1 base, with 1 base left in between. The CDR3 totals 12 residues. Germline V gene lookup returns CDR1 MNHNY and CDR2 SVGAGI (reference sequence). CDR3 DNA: TGTGCCAGCAGTTGGAACACCGGGGAGCTGTTTTTT. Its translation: CASSWNTGELFF.

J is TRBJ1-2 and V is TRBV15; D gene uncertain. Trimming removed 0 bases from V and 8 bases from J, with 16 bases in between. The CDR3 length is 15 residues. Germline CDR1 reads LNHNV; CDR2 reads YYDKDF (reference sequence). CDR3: CATSRDLTATTGYTF. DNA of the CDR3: TGTGCCACCAGCAGAGATCTGACCGCTACTACAGGCTACACCTTC.

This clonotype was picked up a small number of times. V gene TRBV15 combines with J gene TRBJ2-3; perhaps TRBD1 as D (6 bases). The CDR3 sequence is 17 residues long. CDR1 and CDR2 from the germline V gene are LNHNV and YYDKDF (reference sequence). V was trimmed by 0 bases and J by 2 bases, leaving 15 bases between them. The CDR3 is CATSRDRWQGITDTQYF. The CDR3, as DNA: TGTGCCACCAGCAGAGATCGGTGGCAGGGGATCACAGATACGCAGTATTTT. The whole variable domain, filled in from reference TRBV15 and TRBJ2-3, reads DAMVIQNPRYQVTQFGKPVTLSCSQTLNHNVMYWYQQKSSQAPKLLFHYYDKDFNNEADTPDNFQSRRPNTSFCFLDIRSPGLGDTAMYLCATSRDRWQGITDTQYFGPGTRLTVL.

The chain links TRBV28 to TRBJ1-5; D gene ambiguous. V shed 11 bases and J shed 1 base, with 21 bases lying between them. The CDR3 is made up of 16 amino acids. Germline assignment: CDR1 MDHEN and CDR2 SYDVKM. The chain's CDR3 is CAASSFFGLSNQPQHF. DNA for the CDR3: TGTGCCGCAAGCAGTTTTTTCGGGTTGAGCAATCAGCCCCAGCATTTT.

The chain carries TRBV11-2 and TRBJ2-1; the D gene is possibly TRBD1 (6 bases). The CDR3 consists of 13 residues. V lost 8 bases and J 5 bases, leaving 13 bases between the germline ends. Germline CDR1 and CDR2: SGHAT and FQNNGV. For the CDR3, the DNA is TGTGCCAGCTTACTGGGACAAAACAATGAGCAGTTCTTC. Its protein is CASLLGQNNEQFF.

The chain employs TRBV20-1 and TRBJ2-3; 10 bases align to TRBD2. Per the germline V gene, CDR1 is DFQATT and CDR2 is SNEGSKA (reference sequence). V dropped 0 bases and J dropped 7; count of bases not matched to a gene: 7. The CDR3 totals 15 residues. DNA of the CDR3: TGCAGTGCTAGAGAGCAGCGGGGGGGTTCGTATACGCAGTATTTT. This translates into CSAREQRGGSYTQYF.

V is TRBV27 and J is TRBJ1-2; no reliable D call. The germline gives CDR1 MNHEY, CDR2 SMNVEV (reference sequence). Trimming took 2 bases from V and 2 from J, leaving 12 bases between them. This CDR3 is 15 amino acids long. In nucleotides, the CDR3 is TGTGCCAGCAGTTTACTGGCGACTCCGAACTATGGCTACACCTTC. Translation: CASSLLATPNYGYTF.

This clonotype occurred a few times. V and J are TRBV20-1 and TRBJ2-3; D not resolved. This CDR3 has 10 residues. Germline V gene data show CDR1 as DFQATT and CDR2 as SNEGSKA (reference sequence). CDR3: CSQSTDTQYF. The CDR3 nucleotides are TGCAGCCAGAGCACAGATACGCAGTATTTT.

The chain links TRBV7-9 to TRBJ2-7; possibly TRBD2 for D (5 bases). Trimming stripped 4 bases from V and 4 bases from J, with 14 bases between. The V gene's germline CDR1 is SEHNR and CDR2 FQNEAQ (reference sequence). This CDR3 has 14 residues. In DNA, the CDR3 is TGTGCCAGCAGCTCAGAGAAAGGAGGATACGAGCAGTACTTC. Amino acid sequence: CASSSEKGGYEQYF.

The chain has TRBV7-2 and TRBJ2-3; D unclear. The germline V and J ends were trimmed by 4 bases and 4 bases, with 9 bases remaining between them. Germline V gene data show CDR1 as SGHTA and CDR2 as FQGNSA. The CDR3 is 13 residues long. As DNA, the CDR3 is TGTGCCAGCAGCTGGGTGGGATCAGATACGCAGTATTTT. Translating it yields CASSWVGSDTQYF.

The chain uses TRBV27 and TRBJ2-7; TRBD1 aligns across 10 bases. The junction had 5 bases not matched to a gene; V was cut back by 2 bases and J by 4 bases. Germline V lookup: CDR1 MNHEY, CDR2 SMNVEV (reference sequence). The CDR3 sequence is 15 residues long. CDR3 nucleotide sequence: TGTGCCAGCAGTTTACGGACAGGGGGGATGTACGAGCAGTACTTC. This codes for CASSLRTGGMYEQYF.